Listed below are T cell receptor beta chains from one sample, sequenced in a study of blood T cell repertoires in COVID-19. Assay used: immunoSEQ multiplex PCR; TCRdb lists only in-frame clones, some missing. The sample holds around 230,000 clones, roughly 87% seen once. Material: PBMCs or T cells enriched from blood (not recorded which). Every receptor here comes from a man between 18 and 35 years old with acute COVID-19. Each CDR3 is given without its conserved first and last residue. The D gene is left open where the match is weak.

D gene	J gene	V gene	CDR3 length	CDR3 protein
TRBD1	TRBJ2-7	TRBV30	11	AWGTGGIYEQY
TRBD1	TRBJ2-7	TRBV24-1	14	ATSDAAGTGIYEQY
TRBD1	TRBJ1-5	TRBV27	13	ASSLAGGLNQPQH
NA	TRBJ2-5	TRBV29-1	10	SVGGMEETQY
TRBD2	TRBJ2-2	TRBV6-2/TRBV6-3	16	ASSSSGLAGEMAGELF
NA	TRBJ1-3	TRBV4-1	11	ASSQTKGNTIY
NA	TRBJ2-1	TRBV27	15	ASSLPIGLGSYNEQF
TRBD2	TRBJ2-2	TRBV4-3	17	ASSQGWGAGVANTGELF
TRBD1	TRBJ2-1	TRBV10-1	12	ASSDSGGYNEQF
TRBD1	TRBJ2-7	TRBV7-2	12	ASSLRQGRSEQY
TRBD1	TRBJ2-1	TRBV7-2	14	ASSSHRDSSDNEQF
NA	TRBJ1-1	TRBV4-1	14	ASSLRWLQGSTEAF
TRBD2	TRBJ2-7	TRBV25-1	12	ASSETGRVHEQY
NA	TRBJ1-2	TRBV4-1	13	ASSHPGVGANGYT
NA	TRBJ1-2	TRBV6-2/TRBV6-3	10	ASSHSNYGYT
NA	TRBJ1-5	TRBV9	15	ASSHGSDSYSNQPQH
NA	TRBJ2-2	TRBV28	13	ASSFWLLNTGELF
TRBD1	TRBJ1-2	TRBV18	16	ASSPTGGRGLTNYGYT
TRBD1	TRBJ2-7	TRBV29-1	12	SVEGTGGTYEQY
NA	TRBJ2-5	TRBV9	11	ASSLTSRETQY
NA	TRBJ1-1	TRBV5-1	13	ASSVTTGIGTEAF
NA	TRBJ2-1	TRBV7-9	13	ASSLASRGGNEQF
TRBD2	TRBJ2-4	TRBV13	16	ASSLGYRLAGTKNIQY
NA	TRBJ2-7	TRBV4-1	13	ASSQDPGITYEQY
TRBD1	TRBJ2-2	TRBV3-1/TRBV3-2	12	ASSHHRGPGELF
NA	TRBJ1-1	TRBV5-4	13	ASSLTVSGDTEAF
NA	TRBJ1-2	TRBV3-1/TRBV3-2	12	ASSQGVQGQGYT
TRBD1	TRBJ1-2	TRBV19	12	ASSTSTGARGYT
TRBD1	TRBJ2-2	TRBV24-1	14	ATSEAGQGTGGELF
TRBD2	TRBJ2-7	TRBV9	14	ASTERETSSSYEQY
TRBD1	TRBJ1-1	TRBV30	13	AWSRPGQGDTEAF
TRBD1	TRBJ2-1	TRBV11-2	14	ASSSPPGQGYNEQF
NA	TRBJ1-1	TRBV28	10	ASGRVGTEAF
NA	TRBJ2-7	TRBV5-4	12	ASSDVMRFHEQY
TRBD1	TRBJ1-2	TRBV7-9	13	ASSPGTGSNYGYT
NA	TRBJ1-4	TRBV13	12	ASSLVQGSEKLF
TRBD1	TRBJ2-1	TRBV4-1	11	ASSQEGGDEQF
NA	TRBJ2-7	TRBV6-5	13	ASSYYQGGFYEQY
NA	TRBJ2-3	TRBV2	13	ASSVRGKRTDTQY
TRBD2	TRBJ2-5	TRBV6-5	12	ASFSLAGGETQY
TRBD1	TRBJ2-7	TRBV14	14	ASSHTLRQGSGEQY
NA	TRBJ2-6	TRBV19	14	ASSIDSSSGANVLT
NA	TRBJ2-7	TRBV30	11	AWRVTGAYEQY
TRBD1	TRBJ2-7	TRBV5-6	13	ASSLGSGTGYEQY
TRBD1	TRBJ1-1	TRBV11-2	13	ASSLTQGARTEAF